Detailed here is one T cell receptor (beta chain). Its antigen remains unknown. PCR amplification relied on 60 Vbeta primers (plus 13 Jbeta primers). The repertoire was sequenced with immunoSEQ multiplex PCR; TCRdb's copy has only in-frame clones and lacks some. The table has some 190,000 clones, about 9.4% seen once. These data originate in a study of cytomegalovirus exposure and HLA in healthy donors. Study results and limitations: Among the sequence variants, a highly shared cluster was likely an artifact of sequencing. Later analysis revealed greater clonal expansion in HLA-associated TCR beta chains than in equally common others. Several of the most significant clusters were apparently associated with common viral pathogens in a later analysis. Presence/absence analyses treated sequencing depth as roughly uniform across donors.

V lost 4 bases and J lost 4; bases outside the gene matches: 9. CDR3 length: 16 amino acids. From germline, CDR1 is SGDLS and CDR2 YYNGEE. Sequenced sample: PBMCs. This chain joins TRBV9 and TRBJ2-7; TRBD2 aligns across 12 bases. The clonotype originates from a woman between 25 and 40 years old in good health and CMV-seropositive. This CDR3 is CASSPGGLAGSYEQYF. CDR3 coding DNA: TGTGCCAGCAGCCCTGGCGGACTAGCGGGATCTTACGAGCAGTACTTC.